Here is one T cell receptor (beta chain) with its context. The V gene's germline CDR1 is MDHEN and CDR2 SYDVKM. The CDR3 length is 12 residues. V lost 9 bases and J lost 4, with 13 bases in between. A second PCR of about 7 to 11 cycles used a sample-barcoded 5' primer and a J-beta primer mix. TCRdb reprocessed the 5' RACE reads via MiXCR and lists one record per CDR3 protein. The sample lists about 970,000 distinct CDR3 sequences, roughly half occurring once. This entry comes from a study of blood T cells in healthy people across ages. The specimen was blood. This chain links TRBV28 with TRBJ2-7, with D hard to call. This clonotype was sampled from a woman in her fifties or sixties in good health. The CDR3 loop is CASRSSRYEQYF. For the CDR3, the DNA is TGTGCCAGTCGTAGTAGTAGGTACGAGCAGTACTTC.